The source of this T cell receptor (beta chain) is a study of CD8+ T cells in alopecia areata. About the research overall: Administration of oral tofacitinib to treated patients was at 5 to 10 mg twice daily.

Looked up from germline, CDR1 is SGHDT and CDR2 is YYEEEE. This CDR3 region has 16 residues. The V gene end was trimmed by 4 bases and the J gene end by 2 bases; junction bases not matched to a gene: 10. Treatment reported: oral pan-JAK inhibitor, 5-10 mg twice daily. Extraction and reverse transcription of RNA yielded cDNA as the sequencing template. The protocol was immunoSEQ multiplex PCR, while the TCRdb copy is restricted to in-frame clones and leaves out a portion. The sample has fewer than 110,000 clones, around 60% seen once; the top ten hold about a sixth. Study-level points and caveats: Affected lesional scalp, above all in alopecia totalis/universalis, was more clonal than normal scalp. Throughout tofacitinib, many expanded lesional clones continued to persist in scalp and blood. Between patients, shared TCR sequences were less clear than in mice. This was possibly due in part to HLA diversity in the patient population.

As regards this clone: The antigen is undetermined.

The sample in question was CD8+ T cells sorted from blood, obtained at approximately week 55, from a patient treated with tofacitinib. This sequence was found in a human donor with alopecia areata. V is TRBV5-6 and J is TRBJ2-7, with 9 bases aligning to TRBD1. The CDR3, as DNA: TGTGCCAGCAGCATGCCCGCCGGGACAGGGACCTACGAGCAGTACTTC. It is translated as CASSMPAGTGTYEQYF.